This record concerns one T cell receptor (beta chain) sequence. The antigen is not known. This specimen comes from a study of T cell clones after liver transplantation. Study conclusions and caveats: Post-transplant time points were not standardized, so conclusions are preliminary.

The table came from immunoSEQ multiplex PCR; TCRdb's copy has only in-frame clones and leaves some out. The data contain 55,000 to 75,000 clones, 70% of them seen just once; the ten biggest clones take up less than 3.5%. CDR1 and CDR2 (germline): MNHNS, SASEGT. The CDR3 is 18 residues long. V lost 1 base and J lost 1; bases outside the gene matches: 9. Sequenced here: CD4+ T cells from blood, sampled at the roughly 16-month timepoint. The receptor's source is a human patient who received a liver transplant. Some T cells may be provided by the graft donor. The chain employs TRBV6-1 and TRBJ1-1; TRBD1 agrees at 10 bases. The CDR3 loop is CASSEVFGTGAWNTEAFF. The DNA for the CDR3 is TGTGCCAGCAGTGAAGTATTCGGGACAGGGGCCTGGAACACTGAAGCTTTCTTT.